Below are 32 T cell receptor beta chains sequenced from a single sample in a study of blood T cells in healthy people across ages. Next came a second PCR, run for roughly 6 to 11 cycles, which used a sample-barcoded 5' primer along with a J-beta primer mix. TCRdb ran MiXCR on the 5' RACE reads and lists one entry per CDR3 protein. Among 1.5 million to 2 million distinct CDR3 sequences listed, over 25% were seen once. The sequenced sample consisted of blood. Every receptor here comes from a young woman in good health.

This clonotype was counted only a few times. The chain uses TRBV12-3 or TRBV12-4 and TRBJ2-1; 7 bases map to TRBD1. After removal of 6 bases from V and 7 bases from J, the junction contained 12 bases not matched to a gene. CDR3 length: 15 residues. For the CDR3, the DNA is TGTGCCAGCAGCTATAGGACAGGCTGGACGAATGAGCAGTTCTTC. Its protein is CASSYRTGWTNEQFF.

There are a few counts of this clonotype. This chain uses TRBV2 with TRBJ2-4; 7 bases line up with TRBD2. The germline CDR1 and CDR2 sequences are SNHLY and FYNNEI. V gave up 1 base and J gave up 8 bases; unmatched junction bases: 5. The length of the CDR3 is 14 residues. In DNA, the CDR3 is TGTGCCAGCAGTGAAGGGGCAGGGAGGGACATTCAGTACTTC. Protein product: CASSEGAGRDIQYF.

This clonotype was detected only a few times. One base away lies a much larger clone, so this may be a sequencing read error. This sequence joins TRBV7-2 and TRBJ2-5; a weak D match, TRBD1 (5 bases). The germline V gene has CDR1 SGHTA and CDR2 FQGNSA. The CDR3 has 14 amino acids. CDR3 in amino acids: CAGSLRAREETQYF. The CDR3 DNA sequence: TGTGCCGGCAGCTTACGGGCCAGGGAAGAGACCCAGTACTTC.

Concerning this clonotype itself: The junction departs from the called germline gene at one end, perhaps through a read error. This rearrangement joins TRBV12-3 or TRBV12-4 to TRBJ1-4, with D maybe TRBD1 (5 bases). CDR3 length equals 14 residues. CDR3: CAGSVQGRNEKLFF. As DNA, the CDR3 is TGTGCCGGCAGTGTCCAGGGACGTAATGAAAAACTGTTTTTT.

CDR3 amino acids: CASSLTVDTGELFF. In DNA form, the CDR3 reads TGTGCCAGCAGCTTAACGGTGGATACCGGGGAGCTGTTTTTT. The chain uses TRBV7-3 and TRBJ2-2; D is uncertain. Germline CDR1 reads SGHTA; CDR2 reads FQGTGA. CDR3 size: 14 residues. The ends were cut back, 0 bases at V and 5 bases at J, with 7 bases in the middle.

In this sample, this clonotype turned up a few times. V usage is TRBV7-8 and J usage is TRBJ2-5; 9 bases align to TRBD1. V shed 5 bases, J shed 6 bases, and the junction held 7 bases outside the gene matches. Germline assignment: CDR1 SGHVS and CDR2 FQNEAQ. The CDR3 extends over 14 amino acids. The CDR3 protein is CASSDGQGIQTQYF. CDR3 bases: TGTGCCAGCAGCGACGGACAGGGGATACAGACCCAGTACTTC.

This clonotype was observed a handful of times. J is TRBJ2-7 and V is TRBV6-1; 8 bases are a match to TRBD1. The V gene's germline CDR1 is MNHNS and CDR2 SASEGT. The CDR3 is 15 residues long. Germline trimming cut 0 bases from V and 4 bases from J; bases unmatched to any gene: 5. The CDR3 nucleotides are TGTGCCAGCAGTGAAGCGCTGGGACAGGATTACGAGCAGTACTTC. Translation gives CASSEALGQDYEQYF.

The chain employs TRBV6-6 and TRBJ2-2; the match to TRBD1 covers 9 bases. This CDR3 region has 16 residues. Germline CDR1 and CDR2: MNHNY and SVGAGI (reference sequence). J was trimmed by 3 bases and V by 5 bases; bases with no gene match: 7. The CDR3 here is CASSLPGQGHTGELFF. Written as DNA, the CDR3 is TGTGCCAGCAGTCTCCCGGGACAGGGCCACACCGGGGAGCTGTTTTTT.

J is TRBJ2-3 and V is TRBV7-2, with D perhaps matching TRBD1 (6 bases). Trimming pared 5 bases from V and 0 bases from J, leaving 18 bases between. This CDR3 has 17 residues. Germline V gene data show CDR1 as SGHTA and CDR2 as FQGNSA. The DNA for the CDR3 is TGTGCCAGCAGCACCCCCCTAGTTGGGGGCAGCACAGATACGCAGTATTTT. The encoded protein is CASSTPLVGGSTDTQYF.

This clonotype was recorded a few times. The chain is built from TRBV7-9 and TRBJ2-3; 7 bases fit TRBD1. Per the germline V gene, CDR1 is SEHNR and CDR2 is FQNEAQ (reference sequence). J gave up 7 bases and V 5 bases, and 9 bases lay outside the gene matches. The CDR3 covers 14 residues. The CDR3 region has the DNA TGTGCCAGCAGCCCCGGGACAGCTGAGAATACGCAGTATTTT. Encoded protein: CASSPGTAENTQYF. The full variable domain, its missing parts supplied by reference TRBV7-9 and TRBJ2-3, is DTGVSQNPRHKITKRGQNVTFRCDPISEHNRLYWYRQTLGQGPEFLTYFQNEAQLEKSRLLSDRFSAERPKGSFSTLEIQRTEQGDSAMYLCASSPGTAENTQYFGPGTRLTVL.

This clonotype was detected a few times. The CDR3 loop is CASRRGGSNYGYTF. In DNA form, the CDR3 reads TGTGCCAGCAGACGGGGGGGGTCAAACTATGGCTACACCTTC. V usage is TRBV7-2 and J usage is TRBJ1-2; perhaps TRBD1 as D (5 bases). Germline V gene lookup returns CDR1 SGHTA and CDR2 FQGNSA. The CDR3 runs 14 residues. V was clipped by 6 bases and J by 2 bases, with 13 bases between them.

This clonotype was picked up a small number of times. This chain links TRBV6-5 with TRBJ1-1; D unresolved. The CDR3 runs 15 residues. The germline V gene encodes CDR1 MNHEY and CDR2 SVGAGI. V lost 0 bases, J lost 2 bases, and 10 bases lay in between. CDR3: CASSYSPLGNTEAFF. CDR3 in DNA: TGTGCCAGCAGTTACTCCCCCCTCGGTAACACTGAAGCTTTCTTT.

This clonotype was counted only a few times. The J gene is TRBJ2-1, the V gene TRBV2; 12 bases line up with TRBD2. CDR1 and CDR2 (germline): SNHLY, FYNNEI. There are 15 residues in the CDR3. J lost 4 bases, V lost 7 bases, and 5 bases had no gene match. CDR3 in amino acids: CASTELAGGYNEQFF. CDR3 nucleotides: TGTGCCAGCACCGAACTAGCGGGGGGTTACAATGAGCAGTTCTTC. The whole variable domain, remainder taken from reference TRBV2 and TRBJ2-1, is EPEVTQTPSHQVTQMGQEVILRCVPISNHLYFYWYRQILGQKVEFLVSFYNNEISEKSEIFDDQFSVERPDGSNFTLKIRSTKLEDSAMYFCASTELAGGYNEQFFGPGTRLTVL.

At least ten counts were recorded for this clonotype. V is TRBV20-1 and J is TRBJ2-5, with D possibly being TRBD2 (5 bases). The CDR3 extends over 13 amino acids. V was shortened by 4 bases and J by 3 bases, with 12 bases between the two germline ends. Germline V gene lookup returns CDR1 DFQATT and CDR2 SNEGSKA (reference sequence). The CDR3, as DNA: TGCAGTGCTAACTCCCCGAGGGAAGAGACCCAGTACTTC. Its translation: CSANSPREETQYF.

The J gene is TRBJ2-1, the V gene TRBV13; 8 nucleotides line up with TRBD2. Per the germline V gene, CDR1 is PRHDT and CDR2 is FYEKMQ (reference sequence). CDR3 size: 13 residues. With V trimmed by 5 bases and J by 12 bases, 9 bases remained unmatched. This CDR3 reads CASSLRKRGRQFF. The DNA of the CDR3 is TGTGCCAGCAGCCTAAGAAAGCGGGGGAGGCAGTTCTTC. The complete variable domain, with remaining parts taken from reference TRBV13 and TRBJ2-1, reads AAGVIQSPRHLIKEKRETATLKCYPIPRHDTVYWYQQGPGQDPQFLISFYEKMQSDKGSIPDRFSAQQFSDYHSELNMSSLELGDSALYFCASSLRKRGRQFFGPGTRLTVL.

The chain is built from TRBV7-9 and TRBJ2-7; D is unclear. The V gene lost 5 bases and the J gene lost 7 bases, with 18 bases spanning the gap. Germline V gene sequence: CDR1 SEHNR, CDR2 FQNEAQ (reference sequence). The CDR3 is 14 amino acids. For the CDR3, the DNA is TGTGCCAGCAGCGCCAGTGGAGCGTCTCGGGAGCAGTACTTC. It yields the protein CASSASGASREQYF.

V usage is TRBV27 and J usage is TRBJ2-1; 11 bases line up with TRBD2. V lost 8 bases to trimming and J lost 7 bases; unmatched junction nucleotides: 13. Germline CDR1 reads MNHEY; CDR2 reads SMNVEV (reference sequence). The CDR3 sequence is 16 residues long. CDR3 sequence (DNA): TGTGCCAGCGGCTGGGTAGCGGGGGGGCAAAGGAATGAGCAGTTCTTC. Residues: CASGWVAGGQRNEQFF.

This clonotype was observed a single time. This could be a read error, since a much larger clone is one nucleotide away. V usage is TRBV20-1 and J usage is TRBJ2-7; 14 bases agree with TRBD2. Germline CDR1 and CDR2: DFQATT and SNEGSKA (reference sequence). The length of the CDR3 is 16 residues. This chain's CDR3 is CCAREGLAGEAYEQYF. The CDR3 DNA sequence: TGCTGTGCTAGAGAGGGACTAGCGGGGGAAGCCTACGAGCAGTACTTC.

This clonotype was detected only a few times. The chain employs TRBV6-1 and TRBJ2-4; 10 bases fit TRBD2. This CDR3 has 19 residues. The germline gives CDR1 MNHNS, CDR2 SASEGT. J lost 0 bases, V lost 10 bases, and 18 bases had no gene match. CDR3 nucleotide sequence: TGTGCCACCAGAGTTGAGGCTAGCGGGGGCTCACTAGCCAAAAACATTCAGTACTTC. This codes for CATRVEASGGSLAKNIQYF.

This clonotype was detected only a few times. The chain uses TRBV2 and TRBJ2-7, with D possibly matching TRBD2 (5 bases). This CDR3 is built from 15 residues. V dropped 7 bases and J dropped 3 bases, with 19 bases sitting between them. Germline lookup yields CDR1 SNHLY and CDR2 FYNNEI. In DNA, the CDR3 is TGTGCCAGCAAACTAAGAGCGGCCCCGGACTACGAGCAGTACTTC. This translates into CASKLRAAPDYEQYF.

This chain uses TRBV7-6 with TRBJ2-1; no clear D gene. V shed 2 bases and J shed 6 bases, with 20 bases lying between them. Germline V CDR1 and CDR2: SGHVS, FNYEAQ. This CDR3 contains 17 residues. CDR3 sequence: CASSLPRYRTTSNEQFF. In DNA form, the CDR3 reads TGTGCCAGCAGCTTACCCCGGTATAGGACCACGAGCAATGAGCAGTTCTTC.

This clonotype has only a few counts. The genes are TRBV19 and TRBJ2-7; D is possibly TRBD2 (6 bases). Trimming took off 4 bases at V and 3 bases at J, with 19 bases between the two ends. Germline V gene lookup returns CDR1 LNHDA and CDR2 SQIVND (reference sequence). CDR3 size: 16 residues. The DNA of the CDR3 is TGTGCCAGTAGTACTGGACTAACGGGAGACTTCTACGAGCAGTACTTC. This codes for CASSTGLTGDFYEQYF.

This clonotype was seen repeatedly, ten times or more. The chain uses TRBV14 and TRBJ1-2; D is undetermined. Germline V gene sequence: CDR1 SGHDN, CDR2 FVKESK. This CDR3 has 12 amino acids. V lost 2 bases, J lost 7 bases, and 8 bases lay in between. CDR3 nucleotide sequence: TGTGCCAGCAGCCAACCCCCAGGTGGCTACACCTTC. It specifies CASSQPPGGYTF.

The genes are TRBV20-1 and TRBJ2-1; 12 nucleotides agree with TRBD2. The CDR3 runs to 17 residues. Germline values: CDR1 DFQATT, CDR2 SNEGSKA (reference sequence). V gave up 3 bases and J gave up 3 bases; unmatched junction bases: 9. CDR3 DNA sequence: TGCAGTGCTAGTAGAACCGGGACTAGCGGGTACTACAATGAGCAGTTCTTC. It yields the protein CSASRTGTSGYYNEQFF.

This chain uses TRBV6-4 with TRBJ2-1; D may correspond to TRBD1 or TRBD2 (5 bases each). Germline CDR1 is MRHNA and CDR2 is SNTAGT. This CDR3 comprises 13 residues. The V gene lost 5 bases and the J gene lost 9 bases, with 14 bases spanning the gap. The DNA of the CDR3 is TGTGCCAGCAGTCGGGACGGGCTAGCTGAGCAGTTCTTC. Translated, it gives CASSRDGLAEQFF.

V gene TRBV11-2 combines with J gene TRBJ1-6; D is unclear. Looked up from germline, CDR1 is SGHAT and CDR2 is FQNNGV. With 5 bases removed from V and 8 bases from J, the gap between germline ends came to 16 bases. The CDR3 runs 15 residues. The CDR3 region has the DNA TGTGCCAGCAGCATCGCGGCAGGCTTAGATTCACCCCTCCACTTT. Translation gives CASSIAAGLDSPLHF.

The chain recombines TRBV3-1 with TRBJ1-1, with unresolved D. V was trimmed by 3 bases and J by 5 bases, leaving 10 bases between them. The CDR3 consists of 13 residues. Germline loops: CDR1 LGHDT, CDR2 YNNKEL (reference sequence). The chain's CDR3 is CASSHDAGTEAFF. In nucleotides, the CDR3 is TGTGCCAGCAGCCACGACGCGGGGACTGAAGCTTTCTTT.

The genes are TRBV7-2 and TRBJ2-3; no clear D gene. V was pared by 1 base and J by 2 bases, with 7 bases between. CDR3 length: 14 amino acids. Germline-derived CDR1 and CDR2 are SGHTA and FQGNSA. CDR3 DNA: TGTGCCAGCAGCTTAGAATCCTACACAGATACGCAGTATTTT. Its protein product is CASSLESYTDTQYF.

This clonotype has a single count. J is TRBJ2-7 and V is TRBV7-2; D perhaps matches TRBD1 (6 bases). V gave up 1 base and J gave up 11 bases, with 12 bases separating them. This CDR3 spans 12 amino acids. Germline V gives CDR1 SGHTA, CDR2 FQGNSA. The DNA of the CDR3 is TGTGCCAGCAGCTTAGTTGGGACAACCGAGTACTTC. This encodes CASSLVGTTEYF.

The V call is TRBV6-1, the J call TRBJ2-6; D not resolved. V gave up 3 bases and J gave up 2 bases, with 14 bases separating them. Germline V lookup: CDR1 MNHNS, CDR2 SASEGT. This CDR3 is built from 17 residues. CDR3 sequence: CASSDLDVSAGANVLTF. The CDR3 DNA reads TGTGCCAGCAGTGACTTGGACGTAAGCGCTGGGGCCAACGTCCTGACTTTC.

Only one count was recorded for this clonotype. Since a much larger clone is just one base distant, this may be a read error. This chain connects TRBV2 to TRBJ2-1; 11 nucleotides agree with TRBD2. Trimming cost V 8 bases and J 8 bases; bases outside gene matches: 5. This CDR3 is built from 13 residues. CDR1 SNHLY and CDR2 FYNNEI come from the germline V gene. CDR3 protein: CASGTSGYDEQFF. CDR3 bases: TGTGCCAGCGGGACTAGCGGATACGATGAGCAGTTCTTC.

This clonotype was detected only a few times. The chain has TRBV12-3 or TRBV12-4 and TRBJ2-1, with 13 bases that match TRBD2. V dropped 5 bases and J dropped 9; count of bases not matched to a gene: 7. The CDR3 has 15 residues. CDR3 in amino acids: CASSPLAGGPVEQFF. The CDR3 DNA sequence: TGTGCCAGCAGTCCACTAGCGGGAGGGCCAGTTGAGCAGTTCTTC.